A selection of T cell receptor beta chains follows, all from one sample in a study of T cell responses to AZD1222 COVID-19 vaccine. Generated by immunoSEQ multiplex PCR, the TCRdb table keeps only in-frame clones and is missing some. The table includes about 64,000 clones, around nine tenths detected once. Sequencing used peripheral blood, obtained 28 days after the second dose of the MenACWY control vaccine. These receptor sequences come from an adult who received the MenACWY meningococcal vaccine as a control. CDR3s leave out the opening cysteine and the closing phenylalanine or tryptophan. Clone size appears in some rows only: once, few, many, or a class for an expanded clone.

j_call,v_call,clone_size,cdr3_aa
TRBJ1-4,TRBV7-9,NA,ASSLYEKLF
TRBJ2-5,TRBV5-1,few,ASSRDGTGKETQY
TRBJ1-2,TRBV4-3,once,ASSQWAQDGYT
TRBJ2-1,TRBV7-2,NA,ASSSGGARENEQF
TRBJ2-7,TRBV10-3,NA,ASARGVGDEQY
TRBJ2-2,TRBV19,NA,ASSMRAGELF
TRBJ2-3,TRBV2,NA,ASREDSGGTQY
TRBJ2-3,TRBV21-1,NA,ASSNSTSGNTTDTQY
TRBJ2-1,TRBV30,NA,AWSVNGHEQF
TRBJ2-1,TRBV21-1,NA,ASSKDLGTTYNEQF
TRBJ2-7,TRBV19,few,ASSNWMSSD
TRBJ2-3,TRBV10-1,NA,ASSEGRGEVDTQY
TRBJ2-7,TRBV19,NA,ASSSGGEGEQY
TRBJ2-3,TRBV5-1,NA,ASSSPGADTQY
TRBJ1-2,TRBV7-9,few,ASSLDGGTYRGGYT
TRBJ1-1,TRBV4-3,NA,ASSQESRSEAF
TRBJ1-2,TRBV30,NA,AWALDWTGTFDYGYT
TRBJ1-5,TRBV28,NA,ASSLLGKPQH
TRBJ2-7,TRBV20-1,NA,SASSVPSSYEQY
TRBJ1-4,TRBV29-1,NA,SVREATNEKLF
TRBJ1-1,TRBV7-9,once,ASSFRGNTEAF
TRBJ2-3,TRBV18,NA,ASSPTKADTQY
TRBJ1-6,TRBV3-1/TRBV3-2,once,ASSQTSGTDYNSPLH
TRBJ2-5,TRBV30,NA,AWRPVGREGSKY
TRBJ2-7,TRBV6-5,NA,ASSPGPYEQY
TRBJ2-3,TRBV11-2,once,ASSPMGPGSQY
TRBJ1-5,TRBV7-6,NA,ASSLNTGANQPQH
TRBJ2-7,TRBV7-9,NA,ATRGLAGDEQY
TRBJ1-5,TRBV10-2,NA,ASSDGYQPQH
TRBJ2-5,TRBV29-1,NA,SASLGETQY
TRBJ1-5,TRBV7-9,NA,ASSSTGGSQPQH
TRBJ2-3,TRBV11-2,NA,ASRLEGLADTDTQY
TRBJ2-6,TRBV15,NA,ATSREREANVLT
TRBJ2-3,TRBV27,NA,ASRVTDTQY
TRBJ1-2,TRBV6-5,once,ASSTSQGTYGYT
TRBJ2-7,TRBV29-1,NA,SVAGGSYYEQY
TRBJ1-5,TRBV19,NA,ASSISGIGNQPQH
TRBJ2-1,TRBV9,NA,ASSVGSYNEQF
TRBJ2-1,TRBV24-1,NA,ATSGQANEQF
TRBJ1-1,TRBV18,NA,ASSRKRDTEAF
TRBJ2-7,TRBV4-1,NA,ASSPRGSSGAYEQY
TRBJ1-1,TRBV5-1,once,ASSLGGASTEAF
TRBJ2-5,TRBV27,NA,ASSYSAGLSETQY
TRBJ1-5,TRBV2,NA,ASSIQGFGLQPQH
TRBJ1-1,TRBV7-8,NA,ASSSVSVDVEAF
TRBJ2-7,TRBV5-6,NA,ASSLLQGADYEQY
TRBJ2-7,TRBV29-1,NA,SVVLTSGGTWNYEQY
TRBJ1-1,TRBV18,NA,ASSPTENTEAF
TRBJ1-6,TRBV7-9,NA,ASSLYRERGSPLH
TRBJ1-5,TRBV28,NA,ASSSGQGNQPQH
TRBJ1-1,TRBV7-2,NA,ASSPGTALTPGRAF
TRBJ1-3,TRBV11-2,NA,ASSFGTGGGNTIY
TRBJ1-2,TRBV25-1,NA,ASSEMGRGYT
TRBJ1-2,TRBV12-3/TRBV12-4,NA,ASSYLPDYGYT